Sequencing of this TCR beta chain was carried out in a study of neoadjuvant anti-PD-1 for oral cavity cancer. Germline V gene data show CDR1 as MDHEN and CDR2 as SYDVKM. The V and J ends lost 6 bases and 6 bases, in that order; junction bases with no gene match: 6. The CDR3 loop spans 14 amino acids. This table comes from immunoSEQ multiplex PCR, and its TCRdb copy is limited to in-frame clones, with some not included. The data show under 15,000 clones, with approximately 66% seen just once and 2% to 3% held by the top ten. The sequence was obtained from a person aged 35 to 85 with oral cavity squamous cell carcinoma. Sequencing was performed on PBMCs, taken before nivolumab (anti-PD-1) treatment. V gene TRBV28 combines with J gene TRBJ2-1, with 9 bases identical to TRBD1. In DNA form, the CDR3 reads TGTGCCAGCAGAGGGGACAGGGCTTCCAATGAGCAGTTCTTC. Translation gives CASRGDRASNEQFF. The variable domain in full, with the rest retrieved from reference TRBV28 and TRBJ2-1, is DVKVTQSSRYLVKRTGEKVFLECVQDMDHENMFWYRQDPGLGLRLIYFSYDVKMKEKGDIPEGYSVSREKKERFSLILESASTNQTSMYLCASRGDRASNEQFFGPGTRLTVL.